These 21 T cell receptor beta chains originate from one sample sequenced in a study of T cell repertoires in cytomegalovirus infection. The antigens these receptors bind are not known. TCRdb reprocessed the reads with MiXCR, giving one entry per CDR3 protein. The data show about 770,000 distinct CDR3 sequences, approximately 32% seen once. The sample here was cultured CD8+ T cells from PBMCs, taken from culture after CMV antigen stimulation. All receptors derive from a human donor in good health (CMV status not recorded). Some clones in this sample may be carry-over from other donors' samples.

The V call is TRBV6-1, the J call TRBJ2-7; 9 bases are a match to TRBD2. Looked up from germline, CDR1 is MNHNS and CDR2 is SASEGT. This CDR3 contains 13 residues. Trimming took 6 bases from V and 5 from J; bases not matched to a gene: 5. The CDR3 nucleotides read TGTGCCAGCAGGCGGGGGGGCATCCACGAGCAGTACGTC. Protein: CASRRGGIHEQYV.

The chain is built from TRBV6-1 and TRBJ1-2, with D unresolved. The V end was cut by 5 bases, the J end by 4 bases, with 14 bases between. Germline CDR1 and CDR2: MNHNS and SASEGT. This CDR3 is built from 14 residues. The CDR3 DNA sequence: TGTGCCAGCAGTCTTGACGACGGGAGCTATGGCTACACCTTC. Protein product: CASSLDDGSYGYTF.

The sample holds a few counts of this clonotype. The chain combines TRBV10-3 with TRBJ2-3; 8 nucleotides agree with TRBD2. There are 16 residues in the CDR3. Germline V CDR1 and CDR2: ENHRY, SYGVKD. J was trimmed by 0 bases and V by 6 bases; bases with no gene match: 8. CDR3 in amino acids: CAIRTRSGESTDTQYF. For the CDR3, the DNA is TGTGCCATCAGAACACGTAGCGGGGAAAGCACAGATACGCAGTATTTT.

The V and J genes are TRBV7-9 and TRBJ1-2, with D tentatively TRBD1 (6 bases). The CDR3 contains 15 residues. Looked up from germline, CDR1 is SEHNR and CDR2 is FQNEAQ (reference sequence). V lost 5 bases, J lost 1 base, and 14 bases lay in between. The CDR3 DNA reads TGTGCCAGCAGCGGGACGGGACAAAATAACTATGGCTACACCTTC. Translation gives CASSGTGQNNYGYTF.

The chain joins TRBV27 to TRBJ1-6; tentative D call: TRBD1 (6 bases). Germline CDR1 and CDR2: MNHEY and SMNVEV (reference sequence). The V and J ends lost 3 bases and 6 bases respectively, with 12 bases between them. The CDR3 is 15 amino acids. In DNA form, the CDR3 reads TGTGCCAGCAGTTTCTATACAGGGTTTAATTCACCCCTCCACTTT. This codes for CASSFYTGFNSPLHF.

This clonotype was observed a handful of times. CDR3 coding DNA: TGTGCCAGCAGATCTAGCGGGGGGTCCTGGGGTGAGCAGTTCTTC. Translation: CASRSSGGSWGEQFF. The chain is built from TRBV12-3 or TRBV12-4 and TRBJ2-1; 11 nucleotides align to TRBD2. The trim removed 6 bases at V and 9 bases at J, leaving 10 bases unmatched. The CDR3 spans 15 residues.

This clonotype was seen many times. The chain links TRBV7-2 to TRBJ2-2; maybe TRBD2 (6 bases). V was shortened by 5 bases and J by 1 base, with 8 bases between the two germline ends. Germline CDR1 and CDR2: SGHTA and FQGNSA. The CDR3 has 14 residues. The CDR3, as DNA: TGTGCCAGCAGCGCCGGGAGGAACACCGGGGAGCTGTTTTTT. It yields the protein CASSAGRNTGELFF.

This clonotype was picked up a small number of times. This chain joins TRBV7-9 and TRBJ2-1; D not certain. CDR1 is SEHNR, CDR2 FQNEAQ, per germline (reference sequence). The length of the CDR3 is 12 residues. V lost 6 bases to trimming and J lost 6 bases, with 9 bases between them. The CDR3 reads CASRKAPNEQFF. The DNA of the CDR3 is TGTGCCAGCAGAAAAGCCCCCAATGAGCAGTTCTTC.

This clonotype was detected only a few times. The gene calls are TRBV6-1 and TRBJ2-4; tentative D call: TRBD1 (6 bases). Germline V gene sequence: CDR1 MNHNS, CDR2 SASEGT. V lost 5 bases, J lost 13 bases, and 9 bases lay in between. CDR3 length equals 10 residues. The CDR3 region is CASSRDKQYF. The DNA of the CDR3 is TGTGCCAGCAGTCGGGACAAGCAGTACTTC.

This clonotype was counted between two and nine times. A read error is possible here, since a much larger clone lies one base away. V is TRBV12-3 or TRBV12-4 and J is TRBJ2-3, with D perhaps matching TRBD1 (5 bases). The CDR3 covers 15 residues. Trimming left V 8 bases short and J 2 bases short, with 17 bases between. This chain's CDR3 is CASRDPWTPTDTQYF. The CDR3 nucleotides are TGTGCCAGCCGTGACCCCTGGACACCCACAGATACGCAGTATTTT.

The chain couples TRBV7-9 to TRBJ2-5; D perhaps matches TRBD1 (5 bases). Deletions cut 7 bases from V and 2 bases from J, with 17 bases between. This CDR3 contains 15 residues. Germline V gives CDR1 SEHNR, CDR2 FQNEAQ (reference sequence). Here the CDR3 reads CASISPGAGQETQYF. For the CDR3, the DNA is TGTGCCAGCATCTCCCCTGGGGCAGGGCAAGAGACCCAGTACTTC. Full variable domain (remainder filled in from reference TRBV7-9 and TRBJ2-5): DTGVSQNPRHKITKRGQNVTFRCDPISEHNRLYWYRQTLGQGPEFLTYFQNEAQLEKSRLLSDRFSAERPKGSFSTLEIQRTEQGDSAMYLCASISPGAGQETQYFGPGTRLLVL.

In its sample, this clonotype was seen a few times. The chain links TRBV6-6 to TRBJ2-3; D is unclear. The CDR3 runs to 14 residues. From germline, CDR1 is MNHNY and CDR2 SVGAGI (reference sequence). Trimming shortened V by 2 bases and J by 2 bases, and 8 bases separated the two germline ends. CDR3 sequence: CASSYTRSTDTQYF. The DNA of the CDR3 is TGTGCCAGCAGTTACACACGGTCCACAGATACGCAGTATTTT.

V and J are TRBV3-1 and TRBJ2-5; D unresolved. Between the trimmed V and J ends, which lost 4 bases and 5 bases, there was a span of 11 bases. The CDR3 covers 13 residues. CDR1 and CDR2 (germline): LGHDT, YNNKEL (reference sequence). CDR3 sequence reads: CASSRRARETQYF. CDR3 sequence (DNA): TGTGCCAGCAGCCGACGGGCACGGGAGACCCAGTACTTC.

This clonotype was detected only a few times. In nucleotides, the CDR3 is TGTGCCAGCAGTTTTGATTGGGGGGGCAGTGATACGCAGTATTTT. Its protein is CASSFDWGGSDTQYF. The chain is built from TRBV27 and TRBJ2-3; D might be TRBD2 (7 bases). Trimming shortened V by 3 bases and J by 6 bases, and 16 bases separated the two germline ends. Germline values: CDR1 MNHEY, CDR2 SMNVEV (reference sequence). This CDR3 is 15 amino acids long.

The chain recombines TRBV9 with TRBJ2-3, with 7 bases lining up with TRBD2. The CDR3 loop spans 15 amino acids. The J segment lost 1 base and the V segment lost 3 bases, leaving 5 bases of the junction unmatched. CDR1 is SGDLS, CDR2 YYNGEE, per germline. CDR3 coding DNA: TGTGCCAGCAGCGCCACGGGGGGACGCACAGATACGCAGTATTTT. Amino acids: CASSATGGRTDTQYF.

This rearrangement joins TRBV27 to TRBJ1-5; perhaps TRBD1 as D (6 bases). Trimming shortened V by 6 bases and J by 4 bases, and 10 bases separated the two germline ends. This CDR3 has 13 residues. The germline CDR1 and CDR2 sequences are MNHEY and SMNVEV (reference sequence). CDR3 sequence: CASRGGLNQPQHF. In DNA, the CDR3 is TGTGCCAGCAGGGGGGGGCTGAATCAGCCCCAGCATTTT.

The genes are TRBV6-5 and TRBJ2-7; 7 bases map to TRBD2. The CDR3 contains 15 residues. Germline lookup yields CDR1 MNHEY and CDR2 SVGAGI. Unmatched junction bases numbered 7, after V lost 4 bases and J lost 1 base. The CDR3 spells CASSSRFGGSYEQYV. The CDR3 DNA reads as TGTGCCAGCAGTTCCCGTTTCGGGGGGTCCTACGAGCAGTACGTC.

J is TRBJ2-3 and V is TRBV6-1, with 8 bases that match TRBD2. The CDR3 loop spans 14 amino acids. J gave up 2 bases and V 7 bases, and 5 bases lay outside the gene matches. Germline V gene data show CDR1 as MNHNS and CDR2 as SASEGT. The CDR3 DNA reads TGTGCCAGCACCGACGGGGGGGCCACAGATACGCAGTATTTT. Translated: CASTDGGATDTQYF.

The genes are TRBV12-5 and TRBJ2-1; 7 bases align to TRBD1. Germline CDR1 is LGHNT and CDR2 is FRNRAP. CDR3 length: 15 residues. The junction had 7 bases not matched to a gene; V was cut back by 5 bases and J by 3 bases. The CDR3 DNA reads as TGTGCTAGTGGTAATCCGGGACAGATCTACAATGAGCAGTTCTTC. Encoded protein: CASGNPGQIYNEQFF.

A few counts support this clonotype. CDR3 nucleotide sequence: TGTGCCAGCCTTAATGCGGGGTTGGCTTTCTTT. As protein: CASLNAGLAFF. The V call is TRBV7-6, the J call TRBJ1-1; D not resolved. This CDR3 comprises 11 residues. CDR1 SGHVS and CDR2 FNYEAQ come from the germline V gene. V lost 8 bases, J lost 11 bases, and 15 bases lay in between. Full variable domain (outside the CDR3, taken from reference TRBV7-6 and TRBJ1-1): GAGVSQSPRYKVTKRGQDVALRCDPISGHVSLYWYRQALGQGPEFLTYFNYEAQQDKSGLPNDRFSAERPEGSISTLTIQRTEQRDSAMYRCASLNAGLAFFGQGTRLTVV.

This clonotype came up a few times. The chain recombines TRBV20-1 with TRBJ1-5, with a possible D match to TRBD1 (6 bases). Germline assignment: CDR1 DFQATT and CDR2 SNEGSKA (reference sequence). V lost 6 bases to trimming and J lost 0 bases, with 15 bases between them. The CDR3 is made up of 15 amino acids. The CDR3: CSAQTGILSNQPQHF. CDR3 sequence (DNA): TGCAGTGCCCAAACAGGGATTCTTAGCAATCAGCCCCAGCATTTT.